These T cell receptor beta chains were read from a single sample in a study of graft-versus-host responses after intestinal transplantation. TCRdb's copy holds only in-frame clones and misses some; the assay was immunoSEQ multiplex PCR. The profile shows about 25,000 clones, 94% of them singletons. Material: PBMCs, obtained 156 days after intestinal transplant. These receptors all come from a human patient who received an intestinal transplant, so some T cells may come from the graft donor. The CDR3 runs from the conserved cysteine through the conserved F or W. D genes are given only for firm matches. Rows give clone size only sometimes, using once, few, many, or a class for an expanded clone.

v_gene: TRBV7-8
abundance: NA
d_gene: NA
j_gene: TRBJ2-1
CDR3nt: TGTGCCAGCAGCTTAGTGTCAGGGCTACGAGTAGACAATGAGCAGTTCTTC
CDR3aa: CASSLVSGLRVDNEQFF

v_gene: TRBV18
abundance: NA
d_gene: NA
j_gene: TRBJ1-1
CDR3nt: TGTGCCAGCTCACCCGTTCCAAAGCTCGGGGCAAAAGACATGAACACTGAAGCTTTCTTT
CDR3aa: CASSPVPKLGAKDMNTEAFF

v_gene: TRBV5-6
abundance: once
d_gene: TRBD2
j_gene: TRBJ2-1
CDR3nt: TGTGCCAGCAGCCCCGGACTAGCGGGTTCCTACAATGAGCAGTTCTTC
CDR3aa: CASSPGLAGSYNEQFF

v_gene: TRBV4-1
abundance: once
d_gene: NA
j_gene: TRBJ2-1
CDR3nt: TGCGCCAGCAGCCAAGGGGTTAGGGAGTTCTTC
CDR3aa: CASSQGVREFF

v_gene: TRBV9
abundance: NA
d_gene: NA
j_gene: TRBJ1-3
CDR3nt: TGTGCCAGCAGCGTAGCTGGGGTCTCAGGAAACACCATATATTTT
CDR3aa: CASSVAGVSGNTIYF

v_gene: TRBV4-3
abundance: NA
d_gene: NA
j_gene: TRBJ2-7
CDR3nt: TGCGCCAGCAGCCATGCGCGGGGGCCCTACGAGCAGTACTTC
CDR3aa: CASSHARGPYEQYF

v_gene: TRBV4-2
abundance: NA
d_gene: TRBD2
j_gene: TRBJ2-1
CDR3nt: TGTGCCAGCAGCACCCGAACACTAGCGGGAGGGGGGAATGAGCAGTTCTTC
CDR3aa: CASSTRTLAGGGNEQFF

v_gene: TRBV4-1
abundance: NA
d_gene: NA
j_gene: TRBJ1-1
CDR3nt: TGCGCCAGCAGCCAAGAAACAGGGTGGAGAATGAACACTGAAGCTTTCTTT
CDR3aa: CASSQETGWRMNTEAFF

v_gene: TRBV6-5
abundance: NA
d_gene: NA
j_gene: TRBJ1-6
CDR3nt: TGTGCCAGCAGTGCTTGGGGACGGAATAATTCACCCCTCCACTTT
CDR3aa: CASSAWGRNNSPLHF

v_gene: TRBV5-1
abundance: few
d_gene: NA
j_gene: TRBJ2-6
CDR3nt: TGCGCCAGCAGCTTGGACAGGTCTGGGGCCAACGTCCTGACTTTC
CDR3aa: CASSLDRSGANVLTF

v_gene: TRBV19
abundance: NA
d_gene: TRBD1
j_gene: TRBJ2-7
CDR3nt: TGTGCCAGTAGTTATGTATACAGGGGAAAAGGCTACGAGCAGTACTTC
CDR3aa: CASSYVYRGKGYEQYF

v_gene: TRBV7-9
abundance: NA
d_gene: NA
j_gene: TRBJ2-7
CDR3nt: TGTGCCAGCGGGACGGCCCTTCGGTCACACGAGCAGTACTTC
CDR3aa: CASGTALRSHEQYF

v_gene: TRBV15
abundance: NA
d_gene: NA
j_gene: TRBJ1-6
CDR3nt: TGTGCCACCAGCAAGGAGGGAGAGAATTCACCCCTCCACTTT
CDR3aa: CATSKEGENSPLHF

v_gene: TRBV5-1
abundance: NA
d_gene: NA
j_gene: TRBJ2-7
CDR3nt: TGCGCCAGCAGCTCTAGGGGGGAGTCCTACGAGCAGTACTTC
CDR3aa: CASSSRGESYEQYF

v_gene: TRBV6-5
abundance: few
d_gene: TRBD1
j_gene: TRBJ2-1
CDR3nt: TGTGCCAGCAGTTACTCCTCCGGGACAGGGAATGAGCAGTTCTTC
CDR3aa: CASSYSSGTGNEQFF

v_gene: TRBV2
abundance: NA
d_gene: NA
j_gene: TRBJ1-4
CDR3nt: TGTGCCAGCAGTGTAGGCAGAGCAACTAATGAAAAACTGTTTTTT
CDR3aa: CASSVGRATNEKLFF

v_gene: TRBV11-3
abundance: NA
d_gene: TRBD2
j_gene: TRBJ2-1
CDR3nt: TGTGCCAGCAGCCATTGGCGGGGGGCGGATAGAAACAATGAGCAGTTCTTC
CDR3aa: CASSHWRGADRNNEQFF

v_gene: TRBV9
abundance: NA
d_gene: NA
j_gene: TRBJ2-1
CDR3nt: TGTGCCAGCACCAGAGGGGCGGGGGCCAACAATGAGCAGTTCTTC
CDR3aa: CASTRGAGANNEQFF

v_gene: TRBV5-4
abundance: NA
d_gene: NA
j_gene: TRBJ1-2
CDR3nt: TGTGCCAGCAGCTTGGGTCCGGACAGAAACTATGGCTACACCTTC
CDR3aa: CASSLGPDRNYGYTF

v_gene: TRBV4-2
abundance: NA
d_gene: NA
j_gene: TRBJ2-7
CDR3nt: TGTGCCAGCAGCCAAGATCCCTCTAGCTCCTACGAGCAGTACTTC
CDR3aa: CASSQDPSSSYEQYF

v_gene: TRBV5-1
abundance: NA
d_gene: NA
j_gene: TRBJ2-7
CDR3nt: TGCGCCAGCAGCTTGGTCGCGCGGCCCTCCTACGAGCAGTACTTC
CDR3aa: CASSLVARPSYEQYF

v_gene: TRBV7-2
abundance: once
d_gene: TRBD1
j_gene: TRBJ2-7
CDR3nt: TGTGCCAGCAGCCTGAGGACAGGCCACCACGAGCAGTACTTC
CDR3aa: CASSLRTGHHEQYF

v_gene: TRBV6-9
abundance: NA
d_gene: NA
j_gene: TRBJ1-1
CDR3nt: TGTGCCAGCAGTTACCGACAGAACACTGAAGCTTTCTTT
CDR3aa: CASSYRQNTEAFF

v_gene: TRBV4-1
abundance: NA
d_gene: NA
j_gene: TRBJ1-2
CDR3nt: TGCGCCAGCAGCCGTAGGATCCAGAACCGAAAGACCTATGGCTACACCTTC
CDR3aa: CASSRRIQNRKTYGYTF

v_gene: TRBV19
abundance: NA
d_gene: NA
j_gene: TRBJ1-1
CDR3nt: TGTGCCAGTACAGTCTGGGGGAGGCACACTGAAGCTTTCTTT
CDR3aa: CASTVWGRHTEAFF

v_gene: TRBV7-6
abundance: NA
d_gene: TRBD1
j_gene: TRBJ2-7
CDR3nt: TGTGCCAGCAGCTTAACAGGGGGCGGCGAGCAGTACTTC
CDR3aa: CASSLTGGGEQYF

v_gene: TRBV5-6
abundance: once
d_gene: TRBD1
j_gene: TRBJ1-2
CDR3nt: TGTGCCAGCAGCTTAGACAGGGCGTACCTCTATGGCTACACCTTC
CDR3aa: CASSLDRAYLYGYTF

v_gene: TRBV6-1
abundance: few
d_gene: NA
j_gene: TRBJ1-2
CDR3nt: TGTGCCAGCAGTGAAGCGGGGAGGCCGAATGGCTACACCTTC
CDR3aa: CASSEAGRPNGYTF

v_gene: TRBV5-6
abundance: NA
d_gene: NA
j_gene: TRBJ1-6
CDR3nt: TGTGCCAGCAGCTTGGAGCGGGGCTCCTATAATTCACCCCTCCACTTT
CDR3aa: CASSLERGSYNSPLHF

v_gene: TRBV7-9
abundance: NA
d_gene: NA
j_gene: TRBJ1-4
CDR3nt: TGTGCCAGCAGCCCGACCGGAACAGGGAGGGTATGGGAAAAACTGTTTTTT
CDR3aa: CASSPTGTGRVWEKLFF

v_gene: TRBV30
abundance: NA
d_gene: NA
j_gene: TRBJ1-6
CDR3nt: TGTGCCTGGGTTTCCGGGATCCCATTATCACCCCTCCACTTT
CDR3aa: CAWVSGIPLSPLHF

v_gene: TRBV27
abundance: NA
d_gene: TRBD2
j_gene: TRBJ2-1
CDR3nt: TGTGCCAGCAGTTTCATAGCGGGGGCAGCCAACAATGAGCAGTTCTTC
CDR3aa: CASSFIAGAANNEQFF

v_gene: TRBV25-1
abundance: NA
d_gene: NA
j_gene: TRBJ1-2
CDR3nt: TGTGCCAGCAGTCCCTTAGGGGGGAACCTCTATGGCTACACCTTC
CDR3aa: CASSPLGGNLYGYTF

v_gene: TRBV7-6
abundance: NA
d_gene: NA
j_gene: TRBJ1-2
CDR3nt: TGTGCCAGCAGCTTAGGTCCGTTACTTAATGGCTACACCTTC
CDR3aa: CASSLGPLLNGYTF

v_gene: TRBV6-1
abundance: NA
d_gene: TRBD2
j_gene: TRBJ2-5
CDR3nt: TGTGCCAGCAGTGGCATACTAGCGGGAGGGCCAAGAGAGACCCAGTACTTC
CDR3aa: CASSGILAGGPRETQYF

v_gene: TRBV19
abundance: NA
d_gene: NA
j_gene: TRBJ1-5
CDR3nt: TGTGCCAGTAGTATGAGGGGCAATCAGCCCCAGCATTTT
CDR3aa: CASSMRGNQPQHF

v_gene: TRBV7-8
abundance: NA
d_gene: NA
j_gene: TRBJ2-7
CDR3nt: TGTGCCAGCAGCCTACGGGGCGAGCAGTACTTC
CDR3aa: CASSLRGEQYF

v_gene: TRBV5-1
abundance: NA
d_gene: TRBD1
j_gene: TRBJ2-3
CDR3nt: TGCGCCAGCAGCCATGGACAGGGGTACACAGATACGCAGTATTTT
CDR3aa: CASSHGQGYTDTQYF

v_gene: TRBV7-7
abundance: NA
d_gene: NA
j_gene: TRBJ2-7
CDR3nt: TGTGCCAGCAGCTTAGACAGGGCCTACGAGCAGTACTTC
CDR3aa: CASSLDRAYEQYF

v_gene: TRBV30
abundance: NA
d_gene: NA
j_gene: TRBJ1-5
CDR3nt: TGTGCCTGGAGTTCGGATTATCAGCCCCAGCATTTT
CDR3aa: CAWSSDYQPQHF

v_gene: TRBV9
abundance: NA
d_gene: NA
j_gene: TRBJ1-5
CDR3nt: TGTGCCAGCAGCGTCGGAGGGGAGAGCAATCAGCCCCAGCATTTT
CDR3aa: CASSVGGESNQPQHF

v_gene: TRBV6-5
abundance: few
d_gene: NA
j_gene: TRBJ1-5
CDR3nt: TGTGCCAGCAGTTACTCGATTTCGGGCAATCAGCCCCAGCATTTT
CDR3aa: CASSYSISGNQPQHF

v_gene: TRBV4-1
abundance: NA
d_gene: NA
j_gene: TRBJ2-1
CDR3nt: TGCGCCAGCAGCGGCGGGGTCGGGGAGCAGTTCTTC
CDR3aa: CASSGGVGEQFF

v_gene: TRBV15
abundance: NA
d_gene: NA
j_gene: TRBJ2-7
CDR3nt: TGTGCCACCAGCAGAGATGTTTCTAGGGGGGCCTACGAGCAGTACTTC
CDR3aa: CATSRDVSRGAYEQYF

v_gene: TRBV4-3
abundance: once
d_gene: NA
j_gene: TRBJ2-5
CDR3nt: TGCGCCAGCAGCCAGTCAGGTCCCCAGTACTTC
CDR3aa: CASSQSGPQYF

v_gene: TRBV21-1
abundance: NA
d_gene: NA
j_gene: TRBJ2-7
CDR3nt: TGTGCCAGCAGCAAAAGAAACAAAACTGAGGACTTC
CDR3aa: CASSKRNKTEDF

v_gene: TRBV29-1
abundance: NA
d_gene: NA
j_gene: TRBJ2-5
CDR3nt: TGCAGCGTTGAAAGGGGGACGCTGGACCAGTACTTC
CDR3aa: CSVERGTLDQYF

v_gene: TRBV9
abundance: NA
d_gene: TRBD1
j_gene: TRBJ2-7
CDR3nt: TGTGCCAGCAGCGTCGGGACAGGTGAAACCTACGAGCAGTACTTC
CDR3aa: CASSVGTGETYEQYF

v_gene: TRBV4-3
abundance: NA
d_gene: NA
j_gene: TRBJ1-6
CDR3nt: TGCGCCAGCAGCCAAGATCCGCTGACGGCCCTATATAATTCACCCCTCCACTTT
CDR3aa: CASSQDPLTALYNSPLHF

v_gene: TRBV30
abundance: NA
d_gene: NA
j_gene: TRBJ1-6
CDR3nt: TGTGCCTGGAGTGTATCCCCCCGAGGGAACTATAATTCACCCCTCCACTTT
CDR3aa: CAWSVSPRGNYNSPLHF